These T cell receptor beta chains were read from a single sample in a study of T cell responses to AZD1222 COVID-19 vaccine. Profiling relied on immunoSEQ multiplex PCR, and the TCRdb table lists in-frame clones only, not all of them. The sample has 150,000 to 200,000 clones, 90% seen once; the top ten hold 5% to 6.5%. The sequenced sample was peripheral blood, obtained 28 days after the second AZD1222 dose. These receptors all stem from an adult who received the AZD1222 COVID-19 vaccine. CDR3s include the opening cysteine and the closing phenylalanine or tryptophan. Fields, in order: J gene, D gene, V gene, clone size, CDR3 protein, CDR3 DNA. A D gene is named only where the DNA matches it firmly. Clone sizes are given selectively: once, few, many, or a class where the clone is expanded.

j_call: TRBJ1-2
d_call: TRBD1
v_call: TRBV29-1
clone_size: once
cdr3_aa: CSVGQTGVANYGYTF
cdr3_nt: TGCAGCGTAGGTCAGACAGGGGTAGCTAACTATGGCTACACCTTC

j_call: TRBJ1-2
d_call: NA
v_call: TRBV6-1
clone_size: NA
cdr3_aa: CASSEIDRRRHGYTF
cdr3_nt: TGTGCCAGCAGTGAAATTGACCGGAGGAGACATGGCTACACCTTC

j_call: TRBJ2-7
d_call: TRBD1
v_call: TRBV10-3
clone_size: many
cdr3_aa: CAISESMDRGHEQYF
cdr3_nt: TGTGCCATCAGTGAGTCGATGGACAGGGGTCACGAGCAGTACTTC

j_call: TRBJ2-2
d_call: TRBD1
v_call: TRBV10-3
clone_size: NA
cdr3_aa: CAISRDRDTGELFF
cdr3_nt: TGTGCCATCAGTAGGGACAGGGACACCGGGGAGCTGTTTTTT

j_call: TRBJ1-1
d_call: NA
v_call: TRBV7-2
clone_size: NA
cdr3_aa: CASSLERGFEAFF
cdr3_nt: TGTGCCAGCAGCTTAGAGAGGGGGTTTGAAGCTTTCTTT

j_call: TRBJ1-3
d_call: NA
v_call: TRBV5-5
clone_size: NA
cdr3_aa: CASSLGLGPGNTIYF
cdr3_nt: TGTGCCAGCAGCTTGGGGCTCGGGCCTGGAAACACCATATATTTT

j_call: TRBJ1-6
d_call: NA
v_call: TRBV7-2
clone_size: NA
cdr3_aa: CASSLLGTYNSPLHF
cdr3_nt: TGTGCCAGCAGCTTGCTGGGGACTTATAATTCACCCCTCCACTTT

j_call: TRBJ2-7
d_call: NA
v_call: TRBV27
clone_size: NA
cdr3_aa: CASSLAAGAFYEQYF
cdr3_nt: TGTGCCAGCAGTTTAGCGGCGGGGGCCTTCTACGAGCAGTACTTC

j_call: TRBJ2-7
d_call: NA
v_call: TRBV3-1/TRBV3-2
clone_size: NA
cdr3_aa: CASSHTRANEQYF
cdr3_nt: TGTGCCAGCAGCCACACCCGGGCCAACGAGCAGTACTTC

j_call: TRBJ2-1
d_call: TRBD2
v_call: TRBV5-1
clone_size: NA
cdr3_aa: CASSVTSGILYNEQFF
cdr3_nt: TGCGCCAGCAGCGTAACTAGCGGGATTCTCTACAATGAGCAGTTCTTC

j_call: TRBJ2-1
d_call: NA
v_call: TRBV18
clone_size: NA
cdr3_aa: CASSPMGFSYNEQFF
cdr3_nt: TGTGCCAGCTCACCAATGGGTTTCTCCTACAATGAGCAGTTCTTC

j_call: TRBJ2-3
d_call: TRBD1
v_call: TRBV5-1
clone_size: NA
cdr3_aa: CASSLAGQGTDTQYF
cdr3_nt: TGCGCCAGCAGCTTGGCGGGACAGGGCACAGATACGCAGTATTTT

j_call: TRBJ2-7
d_call: TRBD1
v_call: TRBV19
clone_size: few
cdr3_aa: CASSRTGGGGVLEQYF
cdr3_nt: TGTGCCAGTAGTAGGACAGGGGGAGGAGGTGTATTGGAGCAGTACTTC

j_call: TRBJ2-3
d_call: NA
v_call: TRBV18
clone_size: NA
cdr3_aa: CASSPSPDTQYF
cdr3_nt: TGTGCCAGCTCACCAAGCCCAGATACGCAGTATTTT

j_call: TRBJ1-5
d_call: NA
v_call: TRBV12-3/TRBV12-4
clone_size: NA
cdr3_aa: CASSLPTTGPQHF
cdr3_nt: TGTGCCAGCAGCTTACCGACGACCGGGCCCCAGCATTTT

j_call: TRBJ2-2
d_call: NA
v_call: TRBV25-1
clone_size: NA
cdr3_aa: CASSEYPMGRELFF
cdr3_nt: TGTGCCAGCAGTGAATATCCCATGGGGAGGGAGCTGTTTTTT

j_call: TRBJ1-1
d_call: NA
v_call: TRBV7-3
clone_size: few
cdr3_aa: CASSLGGAGNTEAFF
cdr3_nt: TGTGCCAGCAGCTTAGGCGGGGCGGGGAACACTGAAGCTTTCTTT

j_call: TRBJ1-6
d_call: NA
v_call: TRBV23-1
clone_size: once
cdr3_aa: CAGSSNSYNSPLHF
cdr3_nt: TGCGCCGGGTCATCAAACTCCTATAATTCACCCCTCCACTTT

j_call: TRBJ1-2
d_call: NA
v_call: TRBV29-1
clone_size: once
cdr3_aa: CSVEGWGAYGYTF
cdr3_nt: TGCAGCGTTGAAGGGTGGGGGGCCTATGGCTACACCTTC

j_call: TRBJ1-6
d_call: NA
v_call: TRBV6-5
clone_size: once
cdr3_aa: CASCAYIDGNSPLHF
cdr3_nt: TGTGCCAGCTGCGCTTATATCGACGGTAATTCACCCCTCCACTTT

j_call: TRBJ1-1
d_call: TRBD1
v_call: TRBV19
clone_size: NA
cdr3_aa: CASTDRGRLYSTEAFF
cdr3_nt: TGTGCCAGTACCGACAGGGGGCGCTTGTACAGCACTGAAGCTTTCTTT

j_call: TRBJ2-5
d_call: TRBD1
v_call: TRBV12-5
clone_size: NA
cdr3_aa: CASGSVFGVPQYRDRGLQETQYF
cdr3_nt: TGTGCTAGTGGTTCCGTCTTCGGAGTACCCCAATACCGGGACAGGGGGCTACAAGAGACCCAGTACTTC

j_call: TRBJ1-1
d_call: NA
v_call: TRBV7-3
clone_size: NA
cdr3_aa: CASSLLGGAKTEAFF
cdr3_nt: TGTGCCAGCAGCTTATTAGGGGGGGCGAAGACTGAAGCTTTCTTT

j_call: TRBJ2-1
d_call: NA
v_call: TRBV12-3/TRBV12-4
clone_size: NA
cdr3_aa: CASRHRDGHEQFF
cdr3_nt: TGTGCCAGCAGGCACAGGGATGGGCATGAGCAGTTCTTC

j_call: TRBJ2-7
d_call: NA
v_call: TRBV11-1
clone_size: NA
cdr3_aa: CASSLYGGGYEQYF
cdr3_nt: TGTGCCAGCAGCTTGTACGGGGGAGGCTACGAGCAGTACTTC

j_call: TRBJ2-7
d_call: TRBD2
v_call: TRBV4-2
clone_size: NA
cdr3_aa: CASSQTSGGPRSEQYF
cdr3_nt: TGTGCCAGCAGCCAAACGTCGGGAGGCCCCCGTAGCGAGCAGTACTTC

j_call: TRBJ2-5
d_call: TRBD2
v_call: TRBV5-6
clone_size: NA
cdr3_aa: CASSGTRQETQYF
cdr3_nt: TGTGCCAGCAGCGGGACTAGACAAGAGACCCAGTACTTC

j_call: TRBJ1-6
d_call: NA
v_call: TRBV5-1
clone_size: once
cdr3_aa: CASRSVTDINSPLHF
cdr3_nt: TGCGCCAGCAGATCAGTGACAGACATCAATTCACCCCTCCACTTT

j_call: TRBJ2-1
d_call: TRBD2
v_call: TRBV7-3
clone_size: NA
cdr3_aa: CASSHYGGMRDEQFF
cdr3_nt: TGTGCCAGCAGCCATTACGGGGGGATGCGCGATGAGCAGTTCTTC

j_call: TRBJ1-5
d_call: TRBD1
v_call: TRBV28
clone_size: NA
cdr3_aa: CASSLLGDSQNQPQHF
cdr3_nt: TGTGCCAGCAGTCTACTCGGGGACAGTCAAAATCAGCCCCAGCATTTT

j_call: TRBJ1-2
d_call: NA
v_call: TRBV7-3
clone_size: once
cdr3_aa: CASSFQQGYGYTF
cdr3_nt: TGTGCCAGCAGCTTTCAACAGGGCTATGGCTACACCTTC

j_call: TRBJ2-4
d_call: TRBD1
v_call: TRBV19
clone_size: NA
cdr3_aa: CASSLDRGSDLAKNIQYF
cdr3_nt: TGTGCCAGTAGTCTGGACAGGGGTTCTGACCTAGCCAAAAACATTCAGTACTTC

j_call: TRBJ2-3
d_call: NA
v_call: TRBV11-2
clone_size: NA
cdr3_aa: CASSLDLVPRVLSTDTQYF
cdr3_nt: TGTGCCAGCAGCTTAGATCTAGTCCCGCGGGTCCTCAGCACAGATACGCAGTATTTT

j_call: TRBJ1-1
d_call: NA
v_call: TRBV7-2
clone_size: NA
cdr3_aa: CASSLGPDGGTEAFF
cdr3_nt: TGTGCCAGCAGCTTAGGCCCGGACGGAGGCACTGAAGCTTTCTTT

j_call: TRBJ1-6
d_call: NA
v_call: TRBV30
clone_size: NA
cdr3_aa: CAWRAINSPLHF
cdr3_nt: TGTGCCTGGAGGGCCATTAATTCACCCCTCCACTTT

j_call: TRBJ1-6
d_call: TRBD1
v_call: TRBV28
clone_size: NA
cdr3_aa: CASSLAPGRGLFYSNSPLHF
cdr3_nt: TGTGCCAGCAGTTTAGCCCCCGGCAGGGGGCTCTTCTATAGTAATTCACCCCTCCACTTT

j_call: TRBJ2-1
d_call: NA
v_call: TRBV6-4
clone_size: few
cdr3_aa: CASSEGGTPGTREQFF
cdr3_nt: TGTGCCAGCAGTGAAGGCGGGACACCGGGTACCCGTGAGCAGTTCTTC

j_call: TRBJ2-7
d_call: TRBD2
v_call: TRBV27
clone_size: NA
cdr3_aa: CASSRRLAGTFEQYF
cdr3_nt: TGTGCCAGCAGTCGCAGACTAGCGGGCACCTTCGAGCAGTACTTC

j_call: TRBJ2-1
d_call: TRBD1
v_call: TRBV6-5
clone_size: NA
cdr3_aa: CASSWQQGAHNEQFF
cdr3_nt: TGTGCCAGCAGTTGGCAGCAGGGGGCCCACAATGAGCAGTTCTTC

j_call: TRBJ2-6
d_call: NA
v_call: TRBV5-4
clone_size: NA
cdr3_aa: CASSLMQASSGANVLTF
cdr3_nt: TGTGCCAGCAGCTTGATGCAGGCCTCCTCTGGGGCCAACGTCCTGACTTTC

j_call: TRBJ2-3
d_call: NA
v_call: TRBV4-3
clone_size: NA
cdr3_aa: CATPTARAGTTDTQYF
cdr3_nt: TGCGCCACCCCCACCGCAAGGGCAGGGACCACAGATACGCAGTATTTT

j_call: TRBJ1-1
d_call: NA
v_call: TRBV9
clone_size: NA
cdr3_aa: CASSVDSGTEAFF
cdr3_nt: TGTGCCAGCAGCGTAGACTCGGGGACTGAAGCTTTCTTT

j_call: TRBJ1-2
d_call: TRBD1
v_call: TRBV19
clone_size: NA
cdr3_aa: CASRVGQVYDNYGYTF
cdr3_nt: TGTGCCAGTAGGGTAGGACAGGTTTACGATAACTATGGCTACACCTTC

j_call: TRBJ1-2
d_call: TRBD1
v_call: TRBV5-1
clone_size: NA
cdr3_aa: CASSLFDRGEGGYTF
cdr3_nt: TGCGCCAGCAGCTTGTTCGACAGGGGGGAAGGTGGCTACACCTTC

j_call: TRBJ1-1
d_call: NA
v_call: TRBV7-9
clone_size: NA
cdr3_aa: CASSPMGNTEAFF
cdr3_nt: TGTGCCAGCAGCCCCATGGGGAACACTGAAGCTTTCTTT

j_call: TRBJ2-1
d_call: NA
v_call: TRBV28
clone_size: NA
cdr3_aa: CASSIAQAGYNEQFF
cdr3_nt: TGTGCCAGCAGCATCGCCCAAGCGGGCTACAATGAGCAGTTCTTC

j_call: TRBJ2-5
d_call: NA
v_call: TRBV28
clone_size: NA
cdr3_aa: CASSLGGAQETQYF
cdr3_nt: TGTGCCAGCAGTTTAGGGGGGGCGCAAGAGACCCAGTACTTC

j_call: TRBJ2-1
d_call: TRBD1
v_call: TRBV15
clone_size: NA
cdr3_aa: CATSRRTGGASNEQFF
cdr3_nt: TGTGCCACCAGCAGAAGGACAGGGGGCGCATCCAATGAGCAGTTCTTC

j_call: TRBJ1-5
d_call: TRBD1
v_call: TRBV19
clone_size: NA
cdr3_aa: CASSARDRGQYQPQHF
cdr3_nt: TGTGCCAGTAGTGCCCGGGACAGGGGGCAGTATCAGCCCCAGCATTTT

j_call: TRBJ1-2
d_call: NA
v_call: TRBV10-3
clone_size: NA
cdr3_aa: CAIRGGPEDGYTF
cdr3_nt: TGTGCCATCAGGGGGGGCCCCGAGGATGGCTACACCTTC

j_call: TRBJ1-6
d_call: TRBD1
v_call: TRBV28
clone_size: once
cdr3_aa: CASSLITGAVSPLHF
cdr3_nt: TGTGCCAGCAGTTTAATCACAGGGGCGGTATCACCCCTCCACTTT

j_call: TRBJ2-1
d_call: NA
v_call: TRBV6-1
clone_size: NA
cdr3_aa: CASSEGAGAPYNEQFF
cdr3_nt: TGTGCCAGCAGTGAGGGGGCGGGAGCGCCCTACAATGAGCAGTTCTTC

j_call: TRBJ2-5
d_call: NA
v_call: TRBV5-4
clone_size: NA
cdr3_aa: CASSRGGPIGTQYF
cdr3_nt: TGTGCCAGCAGTCGGGGAGGCCCAATCGGGACCCAGTACTTC

j_call: TRBJ2-7
d_call: NA
v_call: TRBV24-1
clone_size: NA
cdr3_aa: CATSYSEQYF
cdr3_nt: TGTGCCACCAGTTATAGCGAGCAGTACTTC

j_call: TRBJ1-2
d_call: NA
v_call: TRBV24-1
clone_size: NA
cdr3_aa: CATSVGLNYGYTF
cdr3_nt: TGTGCCACCAGTGTGGGCTTAAACTATGGCTACACCTTC

j_call: TRBJ2-1
d_call: TRBD1
v_call: TRBV11-1
clone_size: NA
cdr3_aa: CASSPDRGSSYNEQFF
cdr3_nt: TGTGCCAGCAGCCCAGACAGGGGGAGCTCCTACAATGAGCAGTTCTTC

j_call: TRBJ2-7
d_call: TRBD2
v_call: TRBV29-1
clone_size: NA
cdr3_aa: CSALSLREGLGEQYF
cdr3_nt: TGCAGCGCCCTGAGTTTGAGGGAGGGCCTGGGCGAGCAGTACTTC

j_call: TRBJ1-2
d_call: NA
v_call: TRBV5-1
clone_size: NA
cdr3_aa: CASSLGPPGAGYTF
cdr3_nt: TGCGCCAGCAGCTTGGGACCCCCGGGAGCTGGCTACACCTTC

j_call: TRBJ1-5
d_call: NA
v_call: TRBV11-2
clone_size: once
cdr3_aa: CASSPGATSNQPQHF
cdr3_nt: TGTGCCAGCAGCCCCGGGGCAACTAGCAATCAGCCCCAGCATTTT

j_call: TRBJ1-2
d_call: TRBD1
v_call: TRBV28
clone_size: once
cdr3_aa: CASSLSGQGEDYGYTF
cdr3_nt: TGTGCCAGCAGTTTATCCGGACAGGGAGAGGACTATGGCTACACCTTC